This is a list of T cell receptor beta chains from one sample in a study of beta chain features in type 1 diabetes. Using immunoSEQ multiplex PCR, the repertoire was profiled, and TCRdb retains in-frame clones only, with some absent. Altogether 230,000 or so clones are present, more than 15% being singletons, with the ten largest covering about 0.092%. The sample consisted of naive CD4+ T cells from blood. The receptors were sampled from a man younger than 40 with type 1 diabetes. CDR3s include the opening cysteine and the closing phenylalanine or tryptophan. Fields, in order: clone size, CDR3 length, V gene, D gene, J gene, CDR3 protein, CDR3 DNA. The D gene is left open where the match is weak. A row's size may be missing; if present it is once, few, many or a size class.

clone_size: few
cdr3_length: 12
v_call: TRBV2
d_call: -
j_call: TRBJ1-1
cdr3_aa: CASSKVVAEAFF
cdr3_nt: TGTGCCAGCAGTAAAGTGGTGGCTGAAGCTTTCTTT

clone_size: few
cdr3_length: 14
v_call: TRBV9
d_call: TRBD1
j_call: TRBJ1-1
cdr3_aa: CASSVTGKDTEAFF
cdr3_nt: TGTGCCAGCAGCGTGACAGGGAAGGACACTGAAGCTTTCTTT

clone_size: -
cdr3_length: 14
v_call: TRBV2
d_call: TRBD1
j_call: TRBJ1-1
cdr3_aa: CASSRQGLNTEAFF
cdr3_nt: TGTGCCAGCAGTAGACAGGGGTTGAACACTGAAGCTTTCTTT

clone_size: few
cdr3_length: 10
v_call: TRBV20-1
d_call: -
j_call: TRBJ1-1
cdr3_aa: CSARRQEAFF
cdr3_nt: TGCAGTGCTAGACGACAAGAGGCTTTCTTT

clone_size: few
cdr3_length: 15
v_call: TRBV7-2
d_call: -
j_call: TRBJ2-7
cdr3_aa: CASSREGHSSYEQYF
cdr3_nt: TGTGCCAGCAGCCGTGAGGGACATAGCTCCTACGAGCAGTACTTC

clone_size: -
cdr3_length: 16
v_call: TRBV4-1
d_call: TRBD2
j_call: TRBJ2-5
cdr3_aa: CASSRLGGGSAETQYF
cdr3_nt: TGCGCCAGCAGCCGGCTCGGTGGCGGGAGCGCCGAGACCCAGTACTTC

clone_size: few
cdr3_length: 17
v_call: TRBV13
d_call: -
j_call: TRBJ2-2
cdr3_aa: CASSSLPGTTNTGELFF
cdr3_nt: TGTGCCAGCAGCTCCCTCCCCGGGACAACGAACACCGGGGAGCTGTTTTTT

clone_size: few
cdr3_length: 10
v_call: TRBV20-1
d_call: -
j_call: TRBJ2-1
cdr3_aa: CSAREREQFF
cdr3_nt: TGCAGTGCTAGAGAGAGAGAGCAGTTCTTC

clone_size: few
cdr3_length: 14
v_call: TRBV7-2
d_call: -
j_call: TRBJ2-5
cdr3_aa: CASSFRTAQETQYF
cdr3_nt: TGTGCCAGCAGCTTTCGGACTGCCCAAGAGACCCAGTACTTC

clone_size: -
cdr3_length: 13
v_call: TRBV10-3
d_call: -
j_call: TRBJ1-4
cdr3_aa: CAISGTVDEKLFF
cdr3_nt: TGTGCCATATCCGGGACGGTCGATGAAAAACTGTTTTTT

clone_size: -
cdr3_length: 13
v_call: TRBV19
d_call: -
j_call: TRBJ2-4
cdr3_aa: CASSMVEGHIQYF
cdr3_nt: TGTGCCAGTAGTATGGTTGAGGGGCACATTCAGTACTTC

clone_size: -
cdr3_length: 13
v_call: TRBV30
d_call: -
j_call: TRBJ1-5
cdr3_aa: CAWSVRENQPQHF
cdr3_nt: TGTGCCTGGAGTGTACGCGAAAATCAGCCCCAGCATTTT

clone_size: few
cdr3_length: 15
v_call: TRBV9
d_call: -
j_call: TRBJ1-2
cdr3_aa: CASSVGRQGSYGYTF
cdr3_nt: TGTGCCAGCAGCGTAGGGCGTCAGGGTAGCTATGGCTACACCTTC

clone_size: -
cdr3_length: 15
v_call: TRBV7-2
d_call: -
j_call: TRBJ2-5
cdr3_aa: CASSLVGGFQETQYF
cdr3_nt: TGTGCCAGCAGCTTAGTCGGGGGCTTCCAAGAGACCCAGTACTTC

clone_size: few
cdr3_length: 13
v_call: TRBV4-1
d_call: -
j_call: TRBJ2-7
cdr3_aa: CASSQTMGGEQYF
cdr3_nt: TGCGCCAGCAGCCAAACGATGGGCGGCGAGCAGTACTTC

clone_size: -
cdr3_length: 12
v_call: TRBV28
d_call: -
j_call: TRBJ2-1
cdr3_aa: CATGEAYNEQFF
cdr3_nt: TGTGCCACTGGAGAGGCCTACAATGAGCAGTTCTTC

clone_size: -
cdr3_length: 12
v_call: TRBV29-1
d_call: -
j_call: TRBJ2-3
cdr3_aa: CSSGLITDTQYF
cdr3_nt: TGCAGCTCCGGACTAATCACAGATACGCAGTATTTT

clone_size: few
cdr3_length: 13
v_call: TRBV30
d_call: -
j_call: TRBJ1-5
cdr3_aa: CAWSQEGGQPQHF
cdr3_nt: TGTGCCTGGAGTCAAGAAGGAGGTCAGCCCCAGCATTTT

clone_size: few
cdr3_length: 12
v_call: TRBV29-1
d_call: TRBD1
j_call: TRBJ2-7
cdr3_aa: CSTQGQGDEQYF
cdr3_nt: TGCAGCACCCAGGGACAGGGTGACGAGCAGTACTTC

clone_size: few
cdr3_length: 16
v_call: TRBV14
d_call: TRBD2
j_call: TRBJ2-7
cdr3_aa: CASSRIAGQRFGQQYF
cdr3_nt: TGTGCCAGCAGCCGCATAGCGGGACAACGATTCGGGCAGCAGTACTTC

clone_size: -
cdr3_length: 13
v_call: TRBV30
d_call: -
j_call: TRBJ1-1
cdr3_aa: CAWSTLLNTEAFF
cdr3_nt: TGTGCCTGGAGTACACTTCTGAACACTGAAGCTTTCTTT

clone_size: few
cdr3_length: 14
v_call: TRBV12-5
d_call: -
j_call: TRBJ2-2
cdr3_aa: CASGLGRTAGELFF
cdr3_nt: TGTGCTAGTGGTTTGGGGAGGACGGCCGGGGAGCTGTTTTTT

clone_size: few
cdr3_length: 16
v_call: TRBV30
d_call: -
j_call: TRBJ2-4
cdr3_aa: CAWSVGLSEGLDIQYF
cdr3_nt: TGTGCCTGGAGTGTAGGGTTGTCGGAGGGGCTCGACATTCAGTACTTC

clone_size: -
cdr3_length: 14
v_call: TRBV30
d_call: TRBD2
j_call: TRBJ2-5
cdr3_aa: CAWSVQAGGETQYF
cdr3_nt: TGTGCCTGGAGTGTACAAGCGGGGGGAGAGACCCAGTACTTC

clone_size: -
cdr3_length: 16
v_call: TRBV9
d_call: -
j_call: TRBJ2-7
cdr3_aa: CASSVSLSAGSYEQYF
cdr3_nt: TGTGCCAGCAGCGTAAGCCTTTCGGCCGGATCCTACGAGCAGTACTTC

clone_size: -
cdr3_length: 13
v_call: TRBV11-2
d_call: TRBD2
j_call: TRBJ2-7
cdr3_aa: CATQGLAGVEQYF
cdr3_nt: TGTGCCACCCAAGGGCTAGCGGGAGTCGAGCAGTACTTC

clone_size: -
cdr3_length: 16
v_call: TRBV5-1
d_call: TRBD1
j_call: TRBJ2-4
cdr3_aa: CASSSGQGIAKNIQYF
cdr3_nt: TGCGCCAGCAGCTCAGGACAGGGGATAGCCAAAAACATTCAGTACTTC

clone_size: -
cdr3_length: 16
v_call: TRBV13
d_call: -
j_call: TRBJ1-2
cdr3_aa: CASSSHPMGYGYGYTF
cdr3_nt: TGTGCCAGCAGCTCTCACCCAATGGGGTACGGCTATGGCTACACCTTC

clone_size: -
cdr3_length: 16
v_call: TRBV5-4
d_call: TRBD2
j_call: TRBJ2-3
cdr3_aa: CASSLVVGGPTDTQYF
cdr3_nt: TGTGCCAGCAGCTTGGTCGTGGGAGGGCCGACAGATACGCAGTATTTT

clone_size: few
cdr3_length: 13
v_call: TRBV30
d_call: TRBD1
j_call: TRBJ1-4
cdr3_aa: CAWSQQGNEKLFF
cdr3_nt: TGTGCCTGGAGTCAACAGGGGAATGAAAAACTGTTTTTT

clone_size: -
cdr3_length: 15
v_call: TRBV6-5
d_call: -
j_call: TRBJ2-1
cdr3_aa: CASRTRQGGYNEQFF
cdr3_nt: TGTGCCAGCAGAACCCGGCAGGGAGGATACAATGAGCAGTTCTTC

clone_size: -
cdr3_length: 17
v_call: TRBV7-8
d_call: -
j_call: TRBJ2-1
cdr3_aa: CASSLAHRAGSGNEQFF
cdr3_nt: TGTGCCAGCAGCTTAGCCCACCGGGCGGGAAGCGGGAATGAGCAGTTCTTC

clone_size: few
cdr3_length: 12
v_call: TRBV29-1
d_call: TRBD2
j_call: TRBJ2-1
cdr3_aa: CSGTSGNNEQFF
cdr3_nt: TGCAGCGGGACTAGCGGGAACAATGAGCAGTTCTTC

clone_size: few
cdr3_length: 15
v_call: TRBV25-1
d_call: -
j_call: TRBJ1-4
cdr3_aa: CASSVSRGGNEKLFF
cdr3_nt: TGTGCCAGCAGTGTTTCAAGAGGGGGTAATGAAAAACTGTTTTTT

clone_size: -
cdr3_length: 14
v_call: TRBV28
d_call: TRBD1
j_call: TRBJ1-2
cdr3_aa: CASTEDRVNSGYTF
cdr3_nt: TGTGCCAGCACCGAGGACAGGGTTAATTCTGGCTACACCTTC

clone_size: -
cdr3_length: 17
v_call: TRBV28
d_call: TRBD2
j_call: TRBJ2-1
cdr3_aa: CASSLPVRDYIHNEQFF
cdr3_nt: TGTGCCAGCAGTTTACCCGTCCGGGACTACATACACAATGAGCAGTTCTTC

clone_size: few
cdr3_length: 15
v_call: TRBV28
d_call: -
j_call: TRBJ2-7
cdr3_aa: CASSLGVSSIYEQYF
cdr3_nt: TGTGCCAGCAGTTTAGGGGTTTCTTCCATCTACGAGCAGTACTTC

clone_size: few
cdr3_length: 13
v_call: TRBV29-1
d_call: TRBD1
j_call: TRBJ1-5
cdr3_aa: CSVGTGGLQPQHF
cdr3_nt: TGCAGCGTTGGGACAGGGGGCCTCCAGCCCCAGCATTTT

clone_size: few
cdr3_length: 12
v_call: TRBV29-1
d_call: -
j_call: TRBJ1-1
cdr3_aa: CSVQGFATEAFF
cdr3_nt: TGCAGCGTCCAGGGGTTTGCTACTGAAGCTTTCTTT

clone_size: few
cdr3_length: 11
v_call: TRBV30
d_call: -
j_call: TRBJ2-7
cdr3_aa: CAWSQGDEQYF
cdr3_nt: TGTGCCTGGAGTCAAGGGGACGAGCAGTACTTC

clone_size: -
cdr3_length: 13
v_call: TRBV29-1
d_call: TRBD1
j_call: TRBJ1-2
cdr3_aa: CSAGRQGGNGYTF
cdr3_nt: TGCAGCGCCGGGAGACAGGGAGGCAATGGCTACACCTTC

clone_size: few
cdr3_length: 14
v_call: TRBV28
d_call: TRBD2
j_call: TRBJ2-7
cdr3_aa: CASSLAGLSYEQYF
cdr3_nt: TGTGCCAGCAGTCTAGCGGGACTCTCCTACGAGCAGTACTTC

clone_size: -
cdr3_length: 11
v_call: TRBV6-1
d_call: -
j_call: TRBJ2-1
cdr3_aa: CASRNYNEQFF
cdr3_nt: TGTGCCAGCAGGAACTACAATGAGCAGTTCTTC

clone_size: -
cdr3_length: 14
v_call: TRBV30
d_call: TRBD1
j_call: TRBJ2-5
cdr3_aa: CAWSRQGGSETQYF
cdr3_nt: TGTGCCTGGAGTAGACAGGGGGGCTCAGAGACCCAGTACTTC

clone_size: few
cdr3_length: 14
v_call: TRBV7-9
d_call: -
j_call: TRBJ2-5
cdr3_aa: CASSRGDYQETQYF
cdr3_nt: TGTGCCAGCTCGAGAGGGGATTACCAAGAGACCCAGTACTTC

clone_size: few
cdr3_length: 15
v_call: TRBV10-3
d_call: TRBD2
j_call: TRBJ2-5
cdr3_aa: CAISDQAGGWETQYF
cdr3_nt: TGTGCCATCAGTGATCAAGCGGGAGGTTGGGAGACCCAGTACTTC

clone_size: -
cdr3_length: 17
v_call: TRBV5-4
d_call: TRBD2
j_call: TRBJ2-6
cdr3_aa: CASIALSGSSGANVLTF
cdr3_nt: TGTGCCAGCATCGCGCTTAGCGGGTCTTCTGGGGCCAACGTCCTGACTTTC

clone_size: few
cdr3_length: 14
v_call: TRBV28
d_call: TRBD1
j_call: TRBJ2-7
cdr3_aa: CASTQTGDPYEQYF
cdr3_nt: TGTGCCAGCACCCAGACAGGGGATCCCTACGAGCAGTACTTC

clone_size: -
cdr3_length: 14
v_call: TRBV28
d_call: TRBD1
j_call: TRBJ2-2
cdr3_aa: CASTSGQGSRELFF
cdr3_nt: TGTGCCAGCACCAGTGGACAGGGTAGCAGGGAGCTGTTTTTT